What follows is one T cell receptor (beta chain) and its context. The antigen remains unidentified. The PCR employed 60 Vbeta primers together with 13 Jbeta primers. Assay used: immunoSEQ multiplex PCR; TCRdb lists only in-frame clones, some missing. In the table there are about 260,000 clones, about four fifths of which are singletons. The V end was cut by 6 bases, the J end by 0 bases, with 12 bases between. The CDR3 totals 14 residues. The V gene's germline CDR1 is MDHEN and CDR2 SYDVKM. This record comes from a study of cytomegalovirus exposure and HLA in healthy donors. Overall study findings and caveats: Altogether, 164 TCR beta chains were recorded as cytomegalovirus-associated. Analysis was carried out at a later point, and it linked a missense DCLRE1C variant to TCR beta V- and J-gene trimming. Further analysis, carried out later, found HLA-associated TCR beta chains more clonally expanded than equally common other chains.

The chain links TRBV28 to TRBJ2-7, with D unclear. The source of this sequence is a woman aged 40 to 49 in good health and CMV-seropositive. Sequencing was performed on PBMCs. CDR3 sequence (DNA): TGTGCCAGCAGCCCACCCCGGTCCTCCTACGAGCAGTACTTC. Its protein is CASSPPRSSYEQYF.